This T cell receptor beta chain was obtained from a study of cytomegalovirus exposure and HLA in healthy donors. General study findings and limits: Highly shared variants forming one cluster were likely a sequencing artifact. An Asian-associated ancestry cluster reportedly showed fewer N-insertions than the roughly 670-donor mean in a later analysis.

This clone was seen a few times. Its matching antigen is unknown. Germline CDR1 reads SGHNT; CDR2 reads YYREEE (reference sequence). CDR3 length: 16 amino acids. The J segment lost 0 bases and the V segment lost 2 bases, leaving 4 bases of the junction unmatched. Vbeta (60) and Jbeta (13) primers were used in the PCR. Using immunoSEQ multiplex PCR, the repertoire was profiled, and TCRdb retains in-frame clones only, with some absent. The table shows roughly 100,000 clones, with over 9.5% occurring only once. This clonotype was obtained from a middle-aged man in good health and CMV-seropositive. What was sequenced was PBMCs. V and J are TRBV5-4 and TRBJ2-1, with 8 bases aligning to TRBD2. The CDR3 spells CASSLVAGSSYNEQFF. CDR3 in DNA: TGTGCCAGCAGCTTAGTAGCGGGGAGCTCCTACAATGAGCAGTTCTTC.